This is a list of T cell receptor beta chains from one sample in a study of blood T cell repertoires in COVID-19. Some clones are missing from TCRdb's copy, which holds only in-frame ones; the method was immunoSEQ multiplex PCR. Of some 260,000 clones detected, around 88% appear once; the ten largest clones hold under 8%. The sample comprised peripheral blood. The receptors stem from a woman aged 30 to 39 with COVID-19, enrolled during active disease. Each CDR3 is given with its conserved first and last residue. A D gene is named only where the DNA matches it firmly. Expanded clones are given a class, and other clones once, few, many or no size at all.

CDR3nt	CDR3aa	v_gene	j_gene	d_gene	abundance
TGCGCCAGCAGTGGGGGCGTCCCAGATACGCAGTATTTT	CASSGGVPDTQYF	TRBV10-1	TRBJ2-3	.	.
TGTGCCAGCTCGCCCGAGGCGTCGCACTACGAGCAGTACTTC	CASSPEASHYEQYF	TRBV27	TRBJ2-7	.	.
TGTGCCAGCAAGAGGGGACACGGGAATCGAGAACTGTTTTTT	CASKRGHGNRELFF	TRBV6-5	TRBJ1-4	.	.
TGTGCCAGCAATTGGGACATCAGCTCCTACAATGAGCAGTTCTTC	CASNWDISSYNEQFF	TRBV2	TRBJ2-1	.	.
TGCAGTGCTAGTGGGTCAGATAACACCGGGGAGCTGTTTTTT	CSASGSDNTGELFF	TRBV20-1	TRBJ2-2	.	.
TGTGCCAGCTCACCCCCCTCCCCCGGCACAGATACGCAGTATTTT	CASSPPSPGTDTQYF	TRBV18	TRBJ2-3	.	.
TGCGGTATCAATGTGAGAGAACCTCCCACTGAAGCTTTCTTT	CGINVREPPTEAFF	TRBV29-1	TRBJ1-1	.	.
TGTGCCACCAGTGGGGACTCGCGGGAAGTCGCGAACACCGGGGAGCTGTTTTTT	CATSGDSREVANTGELFF	TRBV24-1	TRBJ2-2	.	.
TGTGCCAGCAGCTTGGCAGGGGGCTTCTCCAATGAGCAGTTCTTC	CASSLAGGFSNEQFF	TRBV13	TRBJ2-1	TRBD1	.
TGTGCCAGCTCACCACCGCTGACAGGGTCCCTAGCTAACTATGGCTACACCTTC	CASSPPLTGSLANYGYTF	TRBV18	TRBJ1-2	TRBD1	.
TGTGCCAGCAGCCAAGTTTCGGGGACAGGGTCCTACGAGCAGTACTTC	CASSQVSGTGSYEQYF	TRBV4-2	TRBJ2-7	TRBD1	.
TGCGCCAGCAGTCCCGGGACAGGCTACTACAATGAGCAGTTCTTC	CASSPGTGYYNEQFF	TRBV10-1	TRBJ2-1	TRBD1	.
TGTGCCAGTAGTATTGGGGACAGTTCCTACAATGAGCAGTTCTTC	CASSIGDSSYNEQFF	TRBV19	TRBJ2-1	TRBD1	once
TGTGCCAGCAGTATGGAGACCCAGTACTTC	CASSMETQYF	TRBV7-9	TRBJ2-5	.	.
TGTGCCAGCAATGAAATAGGACTAGCGGGAAGGAATGAGCAGTTCTTC	CASNEIGLAGRNEQFF	TRBV28	TRBJ2-1	TRBD2	once
TGTGCCAGCAGTGAATGGGGCGAGAACACTGAAGCTTTCTTT	CASSEWGENTEAFF	TRBV2	TRBJ1-1	.	.
TGTGCCAGCAGCCAAGTTCTTTACGGGGGGGAAGAAGAGACCCAGTACTTC	CASSQVLYGGEEETQYF	TRBV3-1/TRBV3-2	TRBJ2-5	TRBD2	.
TGTGCCAGCAGTTATACCACGGGTGGCTACACCTTC	CASSYTTGGYTF	TRBV6-2/TRBV6-3	TRBJ1-2	.	.
TGTGCCATGTGGGGGGAGGACGCTGAAGCTTTCTTT	CAMWGEDAEAFF	TRBV2	TRBJ1-1	.	.
TGTGCCAGCAGTTTGTGGACAGGGGGGCCAGAGGTTCCCCAAGAGACCCAGTACTTC	CASSLWTGGPEVPQETQYF	TRBV28	TRBJ2-5	TRBD1	.
TGTGCCAGTAGTATACGGGGACAGGGGTATGAAAAACTGTTTTTT	CASSIRGQGYEKLFF	TRBV19	TRBJ1-4	TRBD1	once
TGTGCCAGCAGCTCCCAGGGTAGCGGGAATTCAGATACGCAGTATTTT	CASSSQGSGNSDTQYF	TRBV7-2	TRBJ2-3	TRBD2	.
TGTGCCAGCACCACTCTCGGGGGAGACTATGGCTACACCTTC	CASTTLGGDYGYTF	TRBV28	TRBJ1-2	.	.
TGTGCCAGCAGCGATCTAGCGGGCGAGACCCAGTACTTC	CASSDLAGETQYF	TRBV11-3	TRBJ2-5	TRBD2	.
TGTGCCAGCAGCTATAACGGACAGGGGCCCAATCAGCCCCAGCATTTT	CASSYNGQGPNQPQHF	TRBV7-9	TRBJ1-5	TRBD1	.
TGTGCCAGCAGCCCCTTTGGACTACTGAGCTCCTACAATGAGCAGTTCTTC	CASSPFGLLSSYNEQFF	TRBV11-2	TRBJ2-1	.	.
TGTGCCAGCAGCTCCAGGGTGCTGGATTCACCCCTCCACTTT	CASSSRVLDSPLHF	TRBV6-6	TRBJ1-6	.	.
TGTGCCAGCCTACTCCCCGGGCAGGGGCAGGGCTACGAGCAGTACTTC	CASLLPGQGQGYEQYF	TRBV2	TRBJ2-7	.	.
TGTGCCAGCAGCCTTATGGACATTCGTACCCAAGAGACCCAGTACTTC	CASSLMDIRTQETQYF	TRBV2	TRBJ2-5	.	.
TGTGCCAGCTCACCACGCTCCCCTAGCGGCTACAATGAGCAGTTCTTC	CASSPRSPSGYNEQFF	TRBV18	TRBJ2-1	TRBD2	.
TGTGCCAGCAGCTTCGGACAGGGGCCCCAAGAGACCCAGTACTTC	CASSFGQGPQETQYF	TRBV11-3	TRBJ2-5	TRBD1	.
TGTGCCAGCAGTTTCTCTGCTGGACAGCCTGCAACTAATGAAAAACTGTTTTTT	CASSFSAGQPATNEKLFF	TRBV28	TRBJ1-4	.	.
TGCGCCAGCAGTGAGTCGAGGGTAGCGGGAGGGCCGCCTAGCACAGATACGCAGTATTTT	CASSESRVAGGPPSTDTQYF	TRBV10-2	TRBJ2-3	TRBD2	.
TGCGCCAGCATTCTGGGGGCGGGAGCCGACTACCAAGAGACCCAGTACTTC	CASILGAGADYQETQYF	TRBV5-1	TRBJ2-5	.	.
TGTGCCACCAGCGGCAGACAGGATACCTACGAGCAGTACTTC	CATSGRQDTYEQYF	TRBV15	TRBJ2-7	.	.
TGTGCCAGCAGCTTGTCGGCCAGACTGGAGCTAAACACTGAAGCTTTCTTT	CASSLSARLELNTEAFF	TRBV5-4	TRBJ1-1	.	.
TGTGCCAGCAGCTTGGGAGGAGGAAGTGGGGCTTTCTTT	CASSLGGGSGAFF	TRBV7-8	TRBJ1-1	.	.
TGTGCCAGCAGCCGGGACAATCAGCCCCAGCATTTT	CASSRDNQPQHF	TRBV5-4	TRBJ1-5	.	many
TGTGCCAGCAGCCCCCAAGATACGCAGTATTTT	CASSPQDTQYF	TRBV7-9	TRBJ2-3	.	many
TGTGCCAGCAGTTTAAGGGGGCTTGGCACAGATACGCAGTATTTT	CASSLRGLGTDTQYF	TRBV27	TRBJ2-3	TRBD1	.
TGTGCCAGCAGCCCCCTGACAGGAGGAAACACCATATATTTT	CASSPLTGGNTIYF	TRBV14	TRBJ1-3	.	.
TGTGCCAGCAGCTTGGTGCGGCTCCCGGGGGAGACCCAGTACTTC	CASSLVRLPGETQYF	TRBV5-8	TRBJ2-5	.	.
TGTGCCAGCAGCCGGACTAGCGGAGCGAACACCGGGGAGCTGTTTTTT	CASSRTSGANTGELFF	TRBV3-1/TRBV3-2	TRBJ2-2	TRBD2	.
TGTGCCAGCAGCTCGCAGGGCGGGGGAAATTACAATGAGCAGTTCTTC	CASSSQGGGNYNEQFF	TRBV11-3	TRBJ2-1	TRBD2	.
TGTGCCAGCAGACCCACTGGACAGGTCTATGGCTACACCTTC	CASRPTGQVYGYTF	TRBV28	TRBJ1-2	TRBD1	once
TGTGCCAGCAGCCAGGACTCGGGACAGGGAAACACCATATATTTT	CASSQDSGQGNTIYF	TRBV3-1/TRBV3-2	TRBJ1-3	TRBD1	.
TGTGCTAGTGGTCTTTACAATGAGCAGTTCTTC	CASGLYNEQFF	TRBV12-5	TRBJ2-1	.	.
TGTGCCAGCAGCTCCGGCGGGGGCGGCAAAAACATTCAGTACTTC	CASSSGGGGKNIQYF	TRBV5-4	TRBJ2-4	.	.
TGTGCCAGCAGCACTTCCGGGACTAGCGGGGGGGCTGGGGAGACCCAGTACTTC	CASSTSGTSGGAGETQYF	TRBV5-4	TRBJ2-5	TRBD2	.
TGCGCCAGCAGCTTCATTGACAGGGGATTTTCCAATGAGCAGTTCTTC	CASSFIDRGFSNEQFF	TRBV5-1	TRBJ2-1	TRBD1	.
TGTGCCACCAGCAGAGAGACAGCTAACTATGGCTACACCTTC	CATSRETANYGYTF	TRBV15	TRBJ1-2	.	.
TGTGCCACCAGTGATGTGCAGGGGCCAGATACGCAGTATTTT	CATSDVQGPDTQYF	TRBV24-1	TRBJ2-3	.	.
TGTGCCAGCAGCTCGGGACAGTACTATGGCTACACCTTC	CASSSGQYYGYTF	TRBV13	TRBJ1-2	TRBD1	.
TGTGCCAGCGCCCCCGGGACAGGGTATGGCTACACCTTC	CASAPGTGYGYTF	TRBV2	TRBJ1-2	TRBD1	.
TGTGCCAGCAGCAAAGGGTATAGCGGGCCTTGCACAGATACGCAGTATTTT	CASSKGYSGPCTDTQYF	TRBV21-1	TRBJ2-3	.	.
TGTGCCACCAGTAGAAGCGGCGGCTCCTACAATGAGCAGTTCTTC	CATSRSGGSYNEQFF	TRBV24-1	TRBJ2-1	.	.